The 12 T cell receptor beta chains below come from one sample, sequenced in a study of blood T cell repertoires in COVID-19. The data were produced by immunoSEQ multiplex PCR, yet TCRdb's version contains in-frame clones alone and is incomplete. The sample lists approximately 150,000 clones; roughly 88% were seen once. The sample consisted of peripheral blood. All receptors come from a man aged 60 to 75 with active or convalescent COVID-19.

The V and J genes are TRBV19 and TRBJ2-5; 9 bases agree with TRBD2. The CDR3 contains 18 residues. V trimming: 11 bases; J trimming: 2 bases; junction bases outside the gene matches: 21. The germline CDR1 and CDR2 sequences are LNHDA and SQIVND (reference sequence). For the CDR3, the DNA is TGTGCCCCAAGTAGGACAGCATTAGCGGGAGAGAAACAAGAGACCCAGTACTTC. Amino acids: CAPSRTALAGEKQETQYF. The whole variable domain, remainder taken from reference TRBV19 and TRBJ2-5, is DGGITQSPKYLFRKEGQNVTLSCEQNLNHDAMYWYRQDPGQGLRLIYYSQIVNDFQKGDIAEGYSVSREKKESFPLTVTSAQKNPTAFYLCAPSRTALAGEKQETQYFGPGTRLLVL.

The genes are TRBV6-6 and TRBJ1-2; D may be TRBD1 (6 bases). CDR1 is MNHNY, CDR2 SVGAGI, per germline (reference sequence). Trimming pared 0 bases from V and 3 bases from J, leaving 14 bases between. The CDR3 is 16 amino acids. The CDR3 sequence is CASSYSGGAKDYGYTF. The CDR3 nucleotides read TGTGCCAGCAGTTACTCGGGGGGGGCGAAGGACTATGGCTACACCTTC.

The genes are TRBV5-1 and TRBJ2-1, with 7 bases fitting TRBD2. The CDR3 runs 15 residues. V lost 0 bases and J lost 8; bases outside the gene matches: 8. The V gene's germline CDR1 is SGHRS and CDR2 YFSETQ. The CDR3 sequence is CASSLEGGRQYEQFF. The CDR3 DNA sequence: TGCGCCAGCAGCTTGGAGGGAGGGCGACAATATGAGCAGTTCTTC.

V gene TRBV15 combines with J gene TRBJ1-4, with D possibly matching TRBD1 (5 bases). This CDR3 has 15 amino acids. The germline gives CDR1 LNHNV, CDR2 YYDKDF (reference sequence). The V and J ends lost 1 base and 5 bases respectively, with 11 bases between them. The CDR3 loop reads CATSRASTENEKLFF. In nucleotides, the CDR3 is TGTGCCACCAGCAGAGCATCGACAGAGAATGAAAAACTGTTTTTT.

This chain links TRBV10-3 with TRBJ1-2; D possibly corresponds to TRBD1 (5 bases). Looked up from germline, CDR1 is ENHRY and CDR2 is SYGVKD. V gave up 7 bases and J gave up 3 bases, with 12 bases separating them. The CDR3 contains 13 residues. In DNA form, the CDR3 reads TGTGCCATCACTGGCAGGGCGGACTATGGCTACACCTTC. Its translation is CAITGRADYGYTF.

This clone was detected once. The chain uses TRBV21-1 and TRBJ1-2; TRBD1 is the table's D call and was not checked against the DNA. TRBV21-1 is listed as a pseudogene. The CDR3 is made up of 14 amino acids. DNA for the CDR3: TGTGCCAGCAGCAACAGGTCCCCTAACTATGGCTACACCTTC. Amino acid sequence: CASSNRSPNYGYTF.

V and J are TRBV6-6 and TRBJ2-7; a possible D gene is TRBD2 (5 bases). The CDR3 loop spans 14 amino acids. CDR1 is MNHNY and CDR2 is SVGAGI in the germline V gene (reference sequence). Trimming removed 2 bases at V and 0 bases at J, with 8 bases between. Here the CDR3 DNA reads TGTGCCAGCAGTTACGAAGGACTCTCCTACGAGCAGTACTTC. Translating gives CASSYEGLSYEQYF.

The V and J genes are TRBV4-1 and TRBJ2-7, with 7 positions matching TRBD1. Germline V lookup: CDR1 MGHRA, CDR2 YSYEKL. The CDR3 sequence is 16 residues long. Trimming cost V 3 bases and J 0 bases; bases outside gene matches: 8. CDR3 sequence (DNA): TGCGCCAGCAGCCAGGAAGACAGGGCCTCCTCCTACGAGCAGTACTTC. It specifies CASSQEDRASSYEQYF.

This chain uses TRBV5-1 with TRBJ2-3, with TRBD2 identical over 9 bases. Germline CDR1 and CDR2: SGHRS and YFSETQ. The ends lost 0 bases at V and 8 bases at J; junction bases unmatched: 19. The CDR3 sequence is 19 residues long. CDR3 amino acids: CASSLAGVAGDVRFGTQYF. The CDR3 DNA reads TGCGCCAGCAGCTTGGCCGGGGTAGCGGGAGATGTGAGGTTTGGTACGCAGTATTTT.

The chain carries TRBV7-9 and TRBJ2-3; 7 bases map to TRBD2. With 4 bases clipped from V and 5 bases from J, the junction kept 3 bases outside the gene matches. CDR1 is SEHNR and CDR2 is FQNEAQ in the germline V gene (reference sequence). CDR3 size: 13 residues. The CDR3, as DNA: TGTGCCAGCAGCTCGCTAGCGGTAGATACGCAGTATTTT. Its protein is CASSSLAVDTQYF.

This clone occurred a few times. V gene TRBV7-2 combines with J gene TRBJ2-7; perhaps TRBD1 as D (5 bases). Per the germline V gene, CDR1 is SGHTA and CDR2 is FQGNSA. The V end lost 5 bases, the J end lost 6 bases, and 11 bases lay between the germline ends. The CDR3 runs to 12 residues. The CDR3 DNA reads as TGTGCCAGCAGCAAACCAGGGTTCGAGCAGTACTTC. Protein sequence: CASSKPGFEQYF. The entire variable domain, with the rest obtained from reference TRBV7-2 and TRBJ2-7, is as follows: GAGVSQSPSNKVTEKGKDVELRCDPISGHTALYWYRQSLGQGLEFLIYFQGNSAPDKSGLPSDRFSAERTGGSVSTLTIQRTQQEDSAVYLCASSKPGFEQYFGPGTRLTVT.

This chain joins TRBV6-5 and TRBJ2-3; D gene ambiguous. CDR1 is MNHEY, CDR2 SVGAGI, per germline. The ends were cut back, 4 bases at V and 4 bases at J, with 3 bases in the middle. The CDR3 covers 11 residues. CDR3 in amino acids: CASSFSDTQYF. Here the CDR3 DNA reads TGTGCCAGCAGTTTCTCAGATACGCAGTATTTT.